Listed below are T cell receptor beta chains from one sample, sequenced in a study of neurological immune-mediated disorders. TCRdb re-called the 5' RACE reads with MiXCR, one entry per CDR3 protein. The repertoire holds almost 30,000 distinct CDR3 sequences, with 9.5% to 13% as singletons. The specimen was PBMCs. These receptor sequences come from a woman aged 60-75 years in good health. The CDR3 runs from the conserved cysteine through the conserved F or W. Each record gives: D gene, J gene, V gene, CDR3 length, clone size, CDR3 protein, CDR3 DNA. The D gene is left open where the match is weak. Where a row states a size, it is once, few, many or the class of an expanded clone; other rows omit it.

d_gene: NA; j_gene: TRBJ2-2; v_gene: TRBV10-2; len: 14; abundance: many; CDR3aa: CASSRDGNTGELFF; CDR3nt: TGCGCCAGCAGTCGGGACGGGAACACCGGGGAGCTGTTTTTT
d_gene: TRBD2; j_gene: TRBJ2-3; v_gene: TRBV20-1; len: 15; abundance: many; CDR3aa: CSARDNGGALDTQYF; CDR3nt: TGCAGTGCTAGAGATAACGGGGGGGCCTTAGATACGCAGTATTTT
d_gene: NA; j_gene: TRBJ1-4; v_gene: TRBV7-6; len: 15; abundance: NA; CDR3aa: CASSLATYGREKLFF; CDR3nt: TGTGCCAGCAGCTTAGCGACCTATGGGCGTGAAAAACTGTTTTTT
d_gene: NA; j_gene: TRBJ2-2; v_gene: TRBV24-1; len: 16; abundance: many; CDR3aa: CATSDSPRSGAGELFF; CDR3nt: TGTGCCACCAGTGATTCGCCCCGATCGGGCGCCGGGGAGCTGTTTTTT
d_gene: TRBD2; j_gene: TRBJ2-7; v_gene: TRBV4-2; len: 18; abundance: many; CDR3aa: CASSQDNSGGSGSYEQYF; CDR3nt: TGTGCCAGCAGCCAAGATAATAGCGGGGGTTCGGGATCCTACGAGCAGTACTTC
d_gene: NA; j_gene: TRBJ2-5; v_gene: TRBV5-1; len: 15; abundance: many; CDR3aa: CASSLSGTSQETQYF; CDR3nt: TGCGCCAGCAGCTTGTCCGGGACCTCCCAAGAGACCCAGTACTTC
d_gene: TRBD1; j_gene: TRBJ2-6; v_gene: TRBV15; len: 18; abundance: many; CDR3aa: CATSIDRGLRSGANVLTF; CDR3nt: TGTGCCACCAGCATAGACAGGGGTCTTCGGTCGGGGGCCAACGTCCTGACTTTC
d_gene: TRBD1; j_gene: TRBJ2-1; v_gene: TRBV11-2; len: 13; abundance: many; CDR3aa: CASRQTDRVEQFF; CDR3nt: TGTGCCAGCAGGCAAACAGACAGGGTTGAGCAGTTCTTC
d_gene: TRBD2; j_gene: TRBJ2-7; v_gene: TRBV7-2; len: 14; abundance: many; CDR3aa: CAATRPGGPYEQYF; CDR3nt: TGTGCAGCTACCCGACCGGGGGGGCCCTACGAGCAGTACTTC
d_gene: TRBD1; j_gene: TRBJ2-6; v_gene: TRBV5-1; len: 17; abundance: many; CDR3aa: CASSLVVTGAGANVLTF; CDR3nt: TGCGCCAGCAGCTTGGTAGTGACAGGGGCTGGGGCCAACGTCCTGACTTTC
d_gene: NA; j_gene: TRBJ1-1; v_gene: TRBV11-2; len: 16; abundance: many; CDR3aa: CASSLVLGVKRTEAFF; CDR3nt: TGTGCCAGCAGCTTAGTACTCGGGGTAAAGCGCACTGAAGCTTTCTTT
d_gene: NA; j_gene: TRBJ2-5; v_gene: TRBV5-1; len: 14; abundance: many; CDR3aa: CASSFLQGGETQYF; CDR3nt: TGCGCCAGCAGCTTTCTCCAGGGAGGAGAGACCCAGTACTTC
d_gene: NA; j_gene: TRBJ1-5; v_gene: TRBV20-1; len: 14; abundance: many; CDR3aa: CSAPPPEGWEPQHF; CDR3nt: TGCAGTGCCCCCCCCCCCGAGGGGTGGGAGCCCCAGCATTTT
d_gene: NA; j_gene: TRBJ1-2; v_gene: TRBV12-3/TRBV12-4; len: 12; abundance: medium-sized; CDR3aa: CASRAGNYGYTF; CDR3nt: TGTGCCAGCAGGGCCGGTAACTATGGCTACACCTTC
d_gene: NA; j_gene: TRBJ2-1; v_gene: TRBV6-2/TRBV6-3; len: 16; abundance: many; CDR3aa: CASTGGTRGAYNEQFF; CDR3nt: TGTGCCAGTACAGGGGGCACGCGGGGGGCCTACAATGAGCAGTTCTTC
d_gene: TRBD1; j_gene: TRBJ1-4; v_gene: TRBV20-1; len: 15; abundance: many; CDR3aa: CSASRPGTVNEKLFF; CDR3nt: TGCAGTGCTAGTCGCCCCGGGACAGTGAATGAAAAACTGTTTTTT
d_gene: TRBD1; j_gene: TRBJ1-3; v_gene: TRBV18; len: 14; abundance: NA; CDR3aa: CASSPDTGQITIYF; CDR3nt: TGTGCCAGCTCACCGGACACGGGACAGATCACCATATATTTT